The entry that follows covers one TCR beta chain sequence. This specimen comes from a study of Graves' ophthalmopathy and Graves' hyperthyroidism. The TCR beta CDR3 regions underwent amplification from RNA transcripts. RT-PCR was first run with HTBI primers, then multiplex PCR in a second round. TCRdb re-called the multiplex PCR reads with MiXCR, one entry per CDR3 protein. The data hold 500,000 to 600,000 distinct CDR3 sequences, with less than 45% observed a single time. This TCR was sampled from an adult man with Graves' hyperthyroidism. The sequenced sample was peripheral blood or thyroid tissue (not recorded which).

Written as DNA, the CDR3 is TGTGCCAGCAGGGAGAACTCTGGAAACACCATATATTTT. Amino acid sequence: CASRENSGNTIYF. This rearrangement joins TRBV6-5 to TRBJ1-3, with D hard to call. V was cut by 6 bases and J by 0 bases, with 6 bases left in between. Germline CDR1 is MNHEY and CDR2 is SVGAGI. The CDR3 length is 13 residues.